The next 32 T cell receptor beta chains were all read from a single sample in a study of T cell responses to AZD1222 COVID-19 vaccine. Only in-frame clones appear in the TCRdb table, and some are missing; sequencing was by immunoSEQ multiplex PCR. The top ten hold 6.9% of the sample, which has about 60,000 clones, approximately 86% seen once. The sequenced sample was peripheral blood, obtained 28 days after the second AZD1222 dose. Receptors were obtained from an adult who received the AZD1222 COVID-19 vaccine.

The chain recombines TRBV14 with TRBJ1-1, with a tentative D call TRBD1 (5 bases). The ends were cut back, 1 base at V and 4 bases at J, with 10 bases in the middle. Per germline, CDR1 SGHDN and CDR2 FVKESK. CDR3 length: 14 residues. The CDR3 DNA reads as TGTGCCAGCAGCCAAGGCCCCCAGGGCACTGAAGCTTTCTTT. Residues: CASSQGPQGTEAFF.

This clone was detected only a few times. The chain recombines TRBV11-1 with TRBJ2-1; no definite D call. This CDR3 is built from 15 residues. Trimming removed 0 bases at V and 0 bases at J, with 6 bases between. Germline V gives CDR1 SGHAT, CDR2 FQDESV (reference sequence). CDR3 DNA sequence: TGTGCCAGCAGCTTAGCTCTAGGCTCCTACAATGAGCAGTTCTTC. This translates into CASSLALGSYNEQFF.

A word on this clone: An end of the junction differs from the germline gene, which may be a read error. This chain joins TRBV7-7 and TRBJ2-7, with D hard to call. Germline V gene lookup returns CDR1 SSHAT and CDR2 FNYEAQ (reference sequence). This CDR3 is 9 amino acids long. This CDR3 reads CASSNNRYF. In DNA form, the CDR3 reads TGTGCTAGCAGCAATAACAGGTACTTC.

The J gene is TRBJ2-7, the V gene TRBV7-9, with 7 bases matching TRBD1. J lost 3 bases, V lost 8 bases, and 4 bases had no gene match. The germline V gene has CDR1 SEHNR and CDR2 FQNEAQ (reference sequence). There are 12 residues in the CDR3. In DNA form, the CDR3 reads TGTGCCAGCGCGGACAGGATCTACGAGCAGTACTTC. It is translated as CASADRIYEQYF.

This chain connects TRBV2 to TRBJ2-1; 10 positions agree with TRBD1. CDR3 length equals 14 residues. The trim removed 1 base at V and 8 bases at J, leaving 2 bases unmatched. Per the germline V gene, CDR1 is SNHLY and CDR2 is FYNNEI. The CDR3 DNA reads TGTGCCAGCAGTGAAGGGACAGGGGGTTATGAGCAGTTCTTC. Its protein product is CASSEGTGGYEQFF.

The V call is TRBV5-3, the J call TRBJ2-2; 11 bases fit TRBD2. TRBV5-3 qualifies as an ORF whose function is uncertain. This CDR3 comprises 15 residues. Trimming removed 4 bases from V and 6 bases from J; junction bases left unmatched: 5. For the CDR3, the DNA is TGTGCCAGAAGCGTAGCGGGAGGGCCCTCCGGGGAGCTGTTTTTT. Protein: CARSVAGGPSGELFF.

This chain links TRBV2 with TRBJ1-5; tentative D call: TRBD1 (5 bases). Germline V CDR1 and CDR2: SNHLY, FYNNEI. CDR3 length: 16 residues. Between the trimmed V and J ends, which lost 6 bases and 6 bases, there was a span of 21 bases. The CDR3 DNA reads as TGTGCCAGCAGCCTAGGGGTTCCCCTTTATGGTCAGCCCCAGCATTTT. This gives the protein CASSLGVPLYGQPQHF. Supplemented by reference TRBV2 and TRBJ1-5, the full variable domain reads EPEVTQTPSHQVTQMGQEVILRCVPISNHLYFYWYRQILGQKVEFLVSFYNNEISEKSEIFDDQFSVERPDGSNFTLKIRSTKLEDSAMYFCASSLGVPLYGQPQHFGDGTRLSIL.

The chain links TRBV28 to TRBJ1-5; 11 bases align to TRBD1. CDR1 is MDHEN and CDR2 is SYDVKM in the germline V gene. This CDR3 is built from 18 residues. V lost 7 bases, J lost 4 bases, and 15 bases stayed unmatched. The CDR3 spells CASTKIGTGGVRNQPQHF. In DNA form, the CDR3 reads TGTGCCAGCACCAAGATAGGGACAGGGGGAGTCAGGAATCAGCCCCAGCATTTT.

The rearrangement links TRBV5-6 to TRBJ2-3, with a possible D match to TRBD2 (5 bases). The CDR3 loop spans 12 amino acids. V shed 7 bases and J shed 5 bases, with 11 bases lying between them. Germline CDR1 and CDR2: SGHDT and YYEEEE. The CDR3: CASRKAGDTQYF. The DNA for the CDR3 is TGTGCCAGCCGGAAGGCGGGAGATACGCAGTATTTT.

This chain joins TRBV19 and TRBJ1-1; 9 bases fit TRBD1. The CDR3 sequence is 14 residues long. After removal of 7 bases from V and 6 bases from J, the junction contained 9 bases not matched to a gene. Germline values: CDR1 LNHDA, CDR2 SQIVND (reference sequence). The CDR3 reads CASIPGTGYSEAFF. In DNA, the CDR3 is TGTGCCAGTATTCCCGGGACAGGGTATTCTGAAGCTTTCTTT. Filled out from reference TRBV19 and TRBJ1-1, the complete variable domain reads DGGITQSPKYLFRKEGQNVTLSCEQNLNHDAMYWYRQDPGQGLRLIYYSQIVNDFQKGDIAEGYSVSREKKESFPLTVTSAQKNPTAFYLCASIPGTGYSEAFFGQGTRLTVV.

This sequence joins TRBV9 and TRBJ2-1; TRBD1 matches at 7 bases. Trimming cost V 3 bases and J 3 bases; bases outside gene matches: 3. Germline CDR1 and CDR2: SGDLS and YYNGEE. CDR3 size: 14 residues. DNA for the CDR3: TGTGCCAGCAGCGCCGGGACAGACTACAATGAGCAGTTCTTC. Translating it yields CASSAGTDYNEQFF.

There are a few counts of this clone. V gene TRBV29-1 combines with J gene TRBJ2-1; D gene ambiguous. There are 11 residues in the CDR3. V was pared by 3 bases and J by 6 bases, with 6 bases between. Germline V gene sequence: CDR1 SQVTM, CDR2 ANQGSEA. CDR3 in amino acids: CSVDNFNEQFF. In nucleotides, the CDR3 is TGCAGCGTTGACAACTTCAATGAGCAGTTCTTC.

The V call is TRBV16, the J call TRBJ1-1; TRBD1 aligns across 7 bases. V lost 4 bases, J lost 4 bases, and 3 bases stayed unmatched. Germline values: CDR1 KGHSY, CDR2 FQNENV. The length of the CDR3 is 13 residues. CDR3 residues: CASSRQGGTEAFF. CDR3 bases: TGTGCCAGCAGCCGACAGGGCGGCACTGAAGCTTTCTTT.

This clone has only one observation. V and J are TRBV10-3 and TRBJ1-2, with TRBD1 identical over 8 bases. From germline, CDR1 is ENHRY and CDR2 SYGVKD. The V segment lost 3 bases and the J segment 4 bases; nucleotides outside the gene matches: 7. The CDR3 contains 15 residues. Written as DNA, the CDR3 is TGTGCCATCAGTGATCTCGACAGGGGTAGCTATGGCTACACCTTC. The encoded protein is CAISDLDRGSYGYTF.

The chain couples TRBV7-9 to TRBJ2-7; the D call may be TRBD1 or TRBD2 (6 bases each). The CDR3 runs 15 residues. With 1 base removed from V and 4 bases from J, the gap between germline ends came to 14 bases. Germline V CDR1 and CDR2: SEHNR, FQNEAQ (reference sequence). CDR3 sequence (DNA): TGTGCCAGCAGCTTAGAATCGGGGGCTCGGTACGAGCAGTACTTC. As protein: CASSLESGARYEQYF.

The CDR3 bases are TGTGCCAGCAGCATAGACGTTGGAAACACCATATATTTT. As protein: CASSIDVGNTIYF. This chain connects TRBV6-5 to TRBJ1-3; D is undetermined. The CDR3 sequence is 13 residues long. Germline CDR1 and CDR2: MNHEY and SVGAGI. The V and J ends lost 6 bases and 3 bases respectively, with 9 bases between them.

This clone has only a few counts. V gene TRBV21-1 combines with J gene TRBJ1-5. TRBV21-1 is termed a pseudogene. There are 12 residues in the CDR3. CDR3 nucleotides: TGTGCCAGCAGCAAAGAATATCAGCCCCAGCATTTT. It is translated as CASSKEYQPQHF.

V usage is TRBV10-3 and J usage is TRBJ2-1; maybe TRBD2 (6 bases). V lost 7 bases and J 8 bases, leaving 15 bases between the germline ends. From germline, CDR1 is ENHRY and CDR2 SYGVKD. The CDR3 length is 13 residues. The CDR3 protein is CAITGGGRDEQFF. DNA of the CDR3: TGTGCCATCACTGGGGGAGGAAGGGATGAGCAGTTCTTC.

The chain uses TRBV18 and TRBJ1-1, with D possibly TRBD1 on 5 matching bases. Germline loops: CDR1 KGHSH, CDR2 LQKENI. The CDR3 has 13 amino acids. With 5 bases removed from V and 2 bases from J, the gap between germline ends came to 9 bases. CDR3 coding DNA: TGTGCCAGCTCAGCTGACAGTAACACTGAAGCTTTCTTT. It specifies CASSADSNTEAFF.

In this sample, this clone is large (0.1 to 1%). The chain employs TRBV14 and TRBJ1-1, with D maybe TRBD1 (5 bases). The CDR3 totals 17 residues. Trimming cost V 0 bases and J 2 bases, with 16 bases left between them. Germline V gene sequence: CDR1 SGHDN, CDR2 FVKESK. CDR3 protein: CASSQDWGRAINTEAFF. In nucleotides, the CDR3 is TGTGCCAGCAGCCAAGATTGGGGGAGAGCAATCAACACTGAAGCTTTCTTT. The whole variable domain, filled in from reference TRBV14 and TRBJ1-1, reads EAGVTQFPSHSVIEKGQTVTLRCDPISGHDNLYWYRRVMGKEIKFLLHFVKESKQDESGMPNNRFLAERTGGTYSTLKVQPAELEDSGVYFCASSQDWGRAINTEAFFGQGTRLTVV.

This clone was seen only a few times. The CDR3 bases are TGTGCCAGCAGCGCAGTGCTCGCCGGGGAGCTGTTTTTT. This gives the protein CASSAVLAGELFF. This chain connects TRBV9 to TRBJ2-2; D gene ambiguous. This CDR3 contains 13 residues. Trimming took off 3 bases at V and 6 bases at J, with 9 bases between the two ends. Germline assignment: CDR1 SGDLS and CDR2 YYNGEE.

This clone was found a few times. V is TRBV6-2 or TRBV6-3 and J is TRBJ2-7; TRBD2 agrees at 8 bases. This CDR3 spans 13 amino acids. Germline CDR1 and CDR2: MNHEY and SVGEGT. The V segment lost 6 bases and the J segment 6 bases; nucleotides outside the gene matches: 7. The chain's CDR3 is CASSGRAGGEQYF. CDR3 nucleotides: TGTGCCAGCAGCGGGAGGGCCGGAGGCGAGCAGTACTTC.

This rearrangement joins TRBV15 to TRBJ2-3, with 7 positions matching TRBD1. The CDR3 is 13 residues long. Germline V CDR1 and CDR2: LNHNV, YYDKDF (reference sequence). Trimming removed 8 bases from V and 6 bases from J; junction bases left unmatched: 8. CDR3 sequence: CATALQGKDTQYF. The CDR3 coding sequence is TGTGCCACCGCACTACAGGGGAAGGATACGCAGTATTTT.

This clone was detected a few times. The rearrangement links TRBV5-1 to TRBJ2-4; the match to TRBD2 covers 7 bases. The V segment lost 4 bases and the J segment 7 bases; nucleotides outside the gene matches: 8. The CDR3 is made up of 14 amino acids. Germline lookup yields CDR1 SGHRS and CDR2 YFSETQ. The CDR3 region has the DNA TGCGCCAGCAGCCCCTGGGAGGGCATCAACATTCAGTACTTC. It translates to CASSPWEGINIQYF.

This rearrangement joins TRBV6-2 or TRBV6-3 to TRBJ2-4; 7 bases agree with TRBD1. Germline-derived CDR1 and CDR2 are MNHEY and SVGEGT. The length of the CDR3 is 17 residues. With V trimmed by 2 bases and J by 1 base, 8 bases remained unmatched. For the CDR3, the DNA is TGTGCCAGCAGTTACCCGACAGGGATTGTGGCCAAAAACATTCAGTACTTC. Translating it yields CASSYPTGIVAKNIQYF.

V gene TRBV7-2 combines with J gene TRBJ2-7; 14 nucleotides agree with TRBD2. This CDR3 is 15 amino acids long. The germline CDR1 and CDR2 sequences are SGHTA and FQGNSA. V shed 3 bases and J 4 bases; nucleotides not matched to a gene: 2. This chain's CDR3 is CASSLGTSGSYEQYF. CDR3 sequence (DNA): TGTGCCAGCAGCTTGGGGACTAGCGGGAGTTACGAGCAGTACTTC.

This chain links TRBV6-5 with TRBJ1-1; 7 positions agree with TRBD1. Germline values: CDR1 MNHEY, CDR2 SVGAGI. Germline trimming cut 6 bases from V and 1 base from J; bases unmatched to any gene: 8. The length of the CDR3 is 15 residues. This CDR3 reads CASRPGTVRNTEAFF. CDR3 nucleotides: TGTGCCAGCAGACCCGGGACAGTAAGGAACACTGAAGCTTTCTTT.

The chain uses TRBV30 and TRBJ1-5, with a possible D match to TRBD1 (5 bases). Germline CDR1 reads GTSNPN; CDR2 reads SVGIG (reference sequence). This CDR3 contains 13 residues. V was clipped by 6 bases and J by 3 bases, with 12 bases between them. In DNA, the CDR3 is TGTGCCTGTGGGGGGAACGTCAATCAGCCCCAGCATTTT. It translates to CACGGNVNQPQHF.

V is TRBV19 and J is TRBJ2-5, with 12 nucleotides matching TRBD1. The length of the CDR3 is 14 residues. The junction had 9 bases not matched to a gene; V was cut back by 7 bases and J by 9 bases. The germline V gene encodes CDR1 LNHDA and CDR2 SQIVND (reference sequence). DNA of the CDR3: TGTGCCAGTACTCCGGGACAGGGGGCGAAATCCCAGTACTTC. Protein: CASTPGQGAKSQYF. Complete variable domain (other parts from reference TRBV19 and TRBJ2-5): DGGITQSPKYLFRKEGQNVTLSCEQNLNHDAMYWYRQDPGQGLRLIYYSQIVNDFQKGDIAEGYSVSREKKESFPLTVTSAQKNPTAFYLCASTPGQGAKSQYFGPGTRLLVL.

This clone appeared once. The chain joins TRBV28 to TRBJ2-7; D perhaps matches TRBD2 (5 bases). CDR1 MDHEN and CDR2 SYDVKM come from the germline V gene. CDR3 length: 14 residues. V was clipped by 6 bases and J by 4 bases, with 16 bases between them. CDR3 protein: CASRSTGLNYEQYF. The CDR3 DNA reads TGTGCCAGCAGGTCAACGGGGTTAAATTACGAGCAGTACTTC.

This chain links TRBV6-1 with TRBJ1-2, with unresolved D. The V end was cut by 2 bases, the J end by 8 bases, with 15 bases between. The CDR3 loop spans 14 amino acids. Germline assignment: CDR1 MNHNS and CDR2 SASEGT. The CDR3 loop reads CASSEQVQDRGYTF. The CDR3, as DNA: TGTGCCAGCAGTGAACAGGTCCAGGATCGGGGCTACACCTTC.

V and J are TRBV30 and TRBJ1-2; perhaps TRBD1 as D (5 bases). Trimming pared 0 bases from V and 6 bases from J, leaving 14 bases between. This CDR3 has 14 residues. Looked up from germline, CDR1 is GTSNPN and CDR2 is SVGIG (reference sequence). The CDR3 here is CAWSVHRSGDGYTF. CDR3 DNA: TGTGCCTGGAGTGTACACCGATCGGGGGATGGCTACACCTTC.